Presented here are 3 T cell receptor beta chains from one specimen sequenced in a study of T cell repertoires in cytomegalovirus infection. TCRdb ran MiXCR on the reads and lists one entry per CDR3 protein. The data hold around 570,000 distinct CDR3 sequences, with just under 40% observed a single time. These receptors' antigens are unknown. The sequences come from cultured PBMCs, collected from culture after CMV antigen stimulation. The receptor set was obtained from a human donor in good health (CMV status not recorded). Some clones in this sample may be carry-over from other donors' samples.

The CDR3 DNA is TGTGCCAGCAGCTACGACAGGGGCGGGAACACTGAAGCTTTCTTT. This sequence encodes CASSYDRGGNTEAFF. The rearrangement joins TRBV11-1 to TRBJ1-1, with TRBD1 matching over 8 bases. Germline trimming cut 4 bases from V and 1 base from J; bases unmatched to any gene: 5. The CDR3 has 15 amino acids. Germline V lookup: CDR1 SGHAT, CDR2 FQDESV (reference sequence).

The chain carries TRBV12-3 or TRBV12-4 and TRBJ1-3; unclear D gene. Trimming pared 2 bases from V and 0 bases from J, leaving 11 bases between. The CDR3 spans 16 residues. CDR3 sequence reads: CASSLSLRTSGNTIYF. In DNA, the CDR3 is TGTGCCAGCAGTTTATCTCTAAGGACCTCTGGAAACACCATATATTTT.

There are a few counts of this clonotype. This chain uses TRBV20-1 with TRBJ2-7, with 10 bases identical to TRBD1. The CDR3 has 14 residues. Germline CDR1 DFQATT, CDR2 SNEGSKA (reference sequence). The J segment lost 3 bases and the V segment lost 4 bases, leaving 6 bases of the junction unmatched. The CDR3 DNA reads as TGCAGTGCTATGGGGGGGGACAGGGGCTACGAGCAGTACTTC. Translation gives CSAMGGDRGYEQYF.